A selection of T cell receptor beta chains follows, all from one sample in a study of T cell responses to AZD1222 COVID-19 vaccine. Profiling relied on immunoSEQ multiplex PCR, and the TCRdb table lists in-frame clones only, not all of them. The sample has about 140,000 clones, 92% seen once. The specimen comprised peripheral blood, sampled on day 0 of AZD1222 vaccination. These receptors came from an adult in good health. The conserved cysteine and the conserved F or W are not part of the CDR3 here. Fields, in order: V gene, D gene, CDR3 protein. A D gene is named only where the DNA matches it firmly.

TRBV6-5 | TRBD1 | ASTDRTGGLTEAF
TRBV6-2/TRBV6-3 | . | ASSPTPGGDYGYT
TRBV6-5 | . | ASSTLAKNIQY
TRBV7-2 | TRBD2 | ASSLDGGIDNEQF
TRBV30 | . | AWSRGGITYEQY
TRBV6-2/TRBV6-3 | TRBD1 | ASSYTGGRETQY
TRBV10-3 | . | AISEGAGASNYGYT
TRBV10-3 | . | AISGLRGGDYGYT
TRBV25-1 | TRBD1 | ASSERRDRNYNEQF
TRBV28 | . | ASSLGGGLNTEAF
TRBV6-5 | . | ASSSQARNSGNTIY
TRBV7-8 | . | ASSQRVYEQY
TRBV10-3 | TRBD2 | AISETSGVEQF
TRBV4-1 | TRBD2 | ASSQVGLAGGPLYNEQF
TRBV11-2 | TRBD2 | ASSHASGRYEQY
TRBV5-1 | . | ASSLGDGQPHSPLH
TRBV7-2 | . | ASSFGRGHYNEQF
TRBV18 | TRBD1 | ASSPGRGQGDGYT
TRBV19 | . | ASTPAGRGEKLF
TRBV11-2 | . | ASSLVGGQETQY
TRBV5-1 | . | ASSLATREEQPQH
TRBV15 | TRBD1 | ATSREGGLGDNYGYT
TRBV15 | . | ATSSGGVYGYT
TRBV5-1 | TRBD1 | ASSVTGISGNTIY
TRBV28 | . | ASSSGLASYEQY
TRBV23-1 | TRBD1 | ASSLQSLGDRGICEGQPQH
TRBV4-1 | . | ASSQVSGELDTQY
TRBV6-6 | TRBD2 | ASSWTSGSTGELF
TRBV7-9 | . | ASTMGDTEAF
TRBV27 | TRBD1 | ASQFRPHRGSNTGELF
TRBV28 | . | ASSYTGLRTGELF
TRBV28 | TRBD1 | ASSAPGTGPSDTQY
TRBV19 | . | ASSIVAGQGYQPQH
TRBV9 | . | ASSARDTRNTEAF
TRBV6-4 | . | ASSDRDSYNEQF
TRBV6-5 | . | ASSPRASGNTIY
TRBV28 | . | ASSLRRATNEKLF
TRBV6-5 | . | ASRSQEDPNYGYT
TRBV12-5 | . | ASGGPLLGGYT
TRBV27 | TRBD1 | ASSLTLQGAMVEKLF